The source of this TCR beta chain is a study of metastatic and nonmetastatic thyroid tumors. The wider study: Patients with malignant and benign thyroid disease provided blood and tumor or nodule tissue, whose repertoires were compared.

As processed by the authors: Building a distant-metastasis classifier for papillary thyroid cancer drew on CDR3 differences across clinicopathological groups. TCRdb used MiXCR to call clones anew from the PCR reads. None of the V and J calls come from the authors' own analysis; TCRdb made them. The repertoire consists of under 20,000 clones, with about 3.5% occurring once and the leading ten covering 23%. Each patient went into thyroid surgery without having received any treatment. Study conclusions and caveats: Across blood and tumor, TCR beta diversity in malignant thyroid tumors was reportedly significantly higher than in benign nodules.

This clone was counted a few times. Its target is unknown. Input material: tumor tissue. The sequence derives from a female donor with papillary thyroid cancer or a benign thyroid nodule (not recorded which). Some clones in this sample may be carry-over from other donors' samples.

The CDR3 spells CASSEAAGYTF. The CDR3 DNA sequence: TGTGCCAGCAGTGAAGCGGCCGGCTACACCTTC. The V gene is TRBV6-1, the J gene TRBJ1-2; D is undetermined. Per the germline V gene, CDR1 is MNHNS and CDR2 is SASEGT. The CDR3 has 11 residues. V was trimmed by 0 bases and J by 8 bases, leaving 4 bases between them.